Below, 2 T cell receptor beta chains from the same sample are listed, as sequenced in a study of CD8 T cells in Susac syndrome. With random hexamers, roughly 0.45 to 1 ug RNA was reverse transcribed. A single record per CDR3 protein comes from TCRdb applying MiXCR to the immunoSEQ multiplex PCR reads. The sample carries fewer than 200,000 distinct CDR3 sequences, about 94% recorded once. Sequencing used CD4+ T cells from PBMCs. The receptors shown here come from a human donor in good health.

This chain joins TRBV15 and TRBJ2-1, with TRBD2 matching over 9 bases. The CDR3 has 16 residues. The junction had 16 bases not matched to a gene; V was cut back by 5 bases and J by 11 bases. Germline values: CDR1 LNHNV, CDR2 YYDKDF (reference sequence). The CDR3 DNA sequence: TGTGCCACCAGCGCAGAGAGAGTAGCGGGAGAAGGCAAGCAGTTCTTC. It translates to CATSAERVAGEGKQFF.

CDR3 loop: CASSQRTGRVDTYKLNTEAFF. The CDR3 nucleotides read TGCGCCAGCAGCCAACGGACAGGGAGGGTTGATACCTACAAATTGAACACTGAAGCTTTCTTT. The rearrangement uses TRBV4-3 and TRBJ1-1; 8 bases match TRBD1. The CDR3 has 21 amino acids. In germline, CDR1 is LGHNA, CDR2 YSLEER. Losses at the gene ends were 2 bases for V and 0 bases for J; bases not matched to a gene: 20.